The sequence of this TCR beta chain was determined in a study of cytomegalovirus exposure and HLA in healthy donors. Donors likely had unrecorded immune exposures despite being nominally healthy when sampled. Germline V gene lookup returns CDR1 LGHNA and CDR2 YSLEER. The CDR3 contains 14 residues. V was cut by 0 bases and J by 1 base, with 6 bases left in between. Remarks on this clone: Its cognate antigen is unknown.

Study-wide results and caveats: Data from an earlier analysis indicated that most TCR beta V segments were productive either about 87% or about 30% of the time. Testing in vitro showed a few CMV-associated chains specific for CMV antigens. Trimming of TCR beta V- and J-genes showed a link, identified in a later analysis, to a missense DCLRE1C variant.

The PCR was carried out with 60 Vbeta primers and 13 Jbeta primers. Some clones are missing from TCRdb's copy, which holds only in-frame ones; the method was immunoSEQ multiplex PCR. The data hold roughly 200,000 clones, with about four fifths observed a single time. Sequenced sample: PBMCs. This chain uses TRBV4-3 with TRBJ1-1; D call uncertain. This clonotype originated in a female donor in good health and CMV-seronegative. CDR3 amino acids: CASSQDFRNTEAFF. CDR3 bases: TGCGCCAGCAGCCAAGATTTTAGGAACACTGAAGCTTTCTTT.